This T cell receptor (beta chain) is drawn from a study of blood T cell repertoires in COVID-19. The table came from immunoSEQ multiplex PCR; TCRdb's copy has only in-frame clones and leaves some out. The sample yields 350,000 to 450,000 clones, around nine tenths seen once. Germline CDR1 reads SNHLY; CDR2 reads FYNNEI. With 7 bases clipped from V and 7 bases from J, the junction kept 10 bases outside the gene matches. CDR3 length: 14 residues. This receptor was obtained from a woman between 40 and 55 years old with COVID-19, enrolled during active disease. Sequences were obtained from peripheral blood. The chain carries TRBV2 and TRBJ2-1; 7 bases align to TRBD1. DNA of the CDR3: TGTGCCAGCACTTACGGACAGGACTGGAATGAGCAGTTCTTC. It yields the protein CASTYGQDWNEQFF. The whole variable domain, filled in from reference TRBV2 and TRBJ2-1, reads EPEVTQTPSHQVTQMGQEVILRCVPISNHLYFYWYRQILGQKVEFLVSFYNNEISEKSEIFDDQFSVERPDGSNFTLKIRSTKLEDSAMYFCASTYGQDWNEQFFGPGTRLTVL.